A single sample gave rise to the 3 T cell receptor beta chains below, sequenced in a study of technical replicates of blood from four donors. The table came from immunoSEQ multiplex PCR; TCRdb's copy has only in-frame clones and leaves some out. The table lists tens of thousands of clones, 95% to 98% of them singletons, with around 0.16% in the top ten. Specimen: T cells isolated from PBMCs. The receptors were sampled from a human donor in good health.

The genes are TRBV29-1 and TRBJ2-2, with D possibly TRBD2 on 5 matching bases. Between the trimmed V and J ends, which lost 5 bases and 0 bases, there was a span of 10 bases. The length of the CDR3 is 14 residues. The germline V gene has CDR1 SQVTM and CDR2 ANQGSEA. The CDR3 spells CSVRGPTNTGELFF. CDR3 DNA: TGCAGCGTTCGCGGGCCGACGAACACCGGGGAGCTGTTTTTT.

V and J are TRBV10-3 and TRBJ1-3; a weak D match, TRBD1 (5 bases). Germline V CDR1 and CDR2: ENHRY, SYGVKD. This CDR3 comprises 16 residues. V was trimmed by 8 bases and J by 0 bases, leaving 17 bases between them. The CDR3 DNA reads TGTGCCATCGGGGACTCCGACAGAACCTCTGGAAACACCATATATTTT. Its translation is CAIGDSDRTSGNTIYF.

The gene calls are TRBV5-6 and TRBJ2-4; 8 bases are shared with TRBD1. From germline, CDR1 is SGHDT and CDR2 YYEEEE. The V gene end was trimmed by 1 base and the J gene end by 6 bases; junction bases not matched to a gene: 3. The CDR3 sequence is 14 residues long. This CDR3 reads CASSLQGAPNIQYF. The DNA of the CDR3 is TGTGCCAGCAGCTTGCAGGGGGCCCCAAACATTCAGTACTTC.